This T cell receptor beta chain was captured in a study of T cell changes during pregnancy in multiple sclerosis. TCRdb keeps only in-frame clones here, not all; method: immunoSEQ multiplex PCR. Among some 87,000 clones listed, over 80% were seen once. This CDR3 has 15 residues. Trimming took off 4 bases at V and 3 bases at J, with 15 bases between the two ends. The germline gives CDR1 MNHEY, CDR2 SMNVEV (reference sequence). This chain links TRBV27 with TRBJ2-5, with D perhaps TRBD1 (6 bases). The TCR sequence derives from a female donor with multiple sclerosis, enrolled in a pregnancy study. Here the sequenced sample was peripheral blood, taken in the first trimester of pregnancy. This chain's CDR3 is CASSSPPTGKETQYF. CDR3 DNA: TGTGCCAGCAGTTCCCCTCCCACAGGGAAAGAGACCCAGTACTTC.